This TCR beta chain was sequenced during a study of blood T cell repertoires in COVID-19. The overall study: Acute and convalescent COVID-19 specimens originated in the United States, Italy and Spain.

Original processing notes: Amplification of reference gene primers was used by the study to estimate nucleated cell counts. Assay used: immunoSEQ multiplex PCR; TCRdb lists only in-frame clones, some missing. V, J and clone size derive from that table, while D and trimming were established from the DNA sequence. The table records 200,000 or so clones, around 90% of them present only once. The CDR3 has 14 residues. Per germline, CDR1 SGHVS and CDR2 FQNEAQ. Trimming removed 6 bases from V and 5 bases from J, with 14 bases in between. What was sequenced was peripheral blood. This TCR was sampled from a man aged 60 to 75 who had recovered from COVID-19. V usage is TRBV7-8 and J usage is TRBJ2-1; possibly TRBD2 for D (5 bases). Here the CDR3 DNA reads TGTGCCAGCAGTCGACTAAGATTGGACAATGAGCAGTTCTTC. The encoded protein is CASSRLRLDNEQFF.